Listed below are T cell receptor beta chains from one sample, sequenced in a study of CD8+CD57+ T cells in acquired aplastic anemia. MiXCR, run by TCRdb on the reads, gives a single entry per CDR3 protein. The sample consists of 180,000 or so distinct CDR3 sequences, under 55% of them appearing once. Sequencing was performed on sorted CD4+, CD8+, or CD8+CD57+ T cells (not recorded which) from PBMCs. Receptors originate from a human donor with aplastic anemia. Each CDR3 is given without its conserved first and last residue. The order of the fields is D gene, V gene, J gene, CDR3 protein. The D gene is left open where the match is weak.

TRBD1	TRBV7-8	TRBJ2-5	ASSPGQGAAQETQY
TRBD2	TRBV2	TRBJ2-7	ASSEAHKTSGPYEQY
NA	TRBV7-9	TRBJ2-1	ASSGIQGSYNEQF
NA	TRBV19	TRBJ1-6	ASSIGSSPLH
TRBD2	TRBV11-2	TRBJ2-3	ASRAVRSGGGHTDTQY
NA	TRBV7-2	TRBJ1-1	ATQLSNTEAF
TRBD2	TRBV7-9	TRBJ2-7	ASSLAGTSGYEQY
TRBD2	TRBV18	TRBJ2-5	ASSLLAGGGETQY
TRBD2	TRBV18	TRBJ2-1	ASSPSGGINEQF
NA	TRBV7-9	TRBJ1-6	ASSLGGVSPLH
TRBD2	TRBV7-6	TRBJ2-3	ASSLAAGGQDTQY
TRBD2	TRBV20-1	TRBJ2-2	SAGYQREGLNTGELF
NA	TRBV6-5	TRBJ1-6	ASSLPGRNSPLH
TRBD1	TRBV5-6	TRBJ1-2	ASSRRTGRYGYT
NA	TRBV19	TRBJ1-1	ASSIWTEAF
TRBD1	TRBV4-2	TRBJ1-6	ASSPDRVGGYNSPLH